This TCR beta chain was documented in a study of T cells after yellow fever vaccination. Regarding the study as a whole: It was a weaker secondary response, yet one that peaked faster, at day 5 versus 15. Relatively few clonotypes were ones that appeared in both CD4 and CD8 compartments. In post-booster samples, most primary-vaccination clones reappeared (just under 97% CD4, about 90% CD8).

There are many counts of this clonotype. Its antigen is unidentified. Synthesis of TCR cDNA relied on 5'RACE template switching, which attached a universal primer site and UMIs. TCRdb re-analysed the 5' RACE reads in MiXCR, keeping a single row per CDR3 protein. Of about 210,000 distinct CDR3 sequences in the sample, approximately 3% were seen once. Unmatched junction bases numbered 2, after V lost 6 bases and J lost 3 bases. Germline V gives CDR1 ENHRY, CDR2 SYGVKD. The CDR3 spans 12 residues. The TCR originated in a man younger than 35 who received the YFV17D yellow fever vaccine. The chain combines TRBV10-3 with TRBJ2-7; 7 bases map to TRBD1. The sequencing here drew on CD4+ T cells sorted from PBMCs, taken 10 days after the yellow fever booster vaccination. The CDR3 bases are TGTGCCATCAGCGGGACAGTCTACGAGCAGTACTTC. This codes for CAISGTVYEQYF.